This TCR beta chain was documented in a study of T cell responses to AZD1222 COVID-19 vaccine (dated by TCRdb to about 2021). Context from the whole study: AZD1222 recipients whose second dose came at about 4 weeks and those whose second dose came at about 12 weeks were combined into one group, since spike-specific TCR depth and breadth did not differ between the two schedules. TCR sequencing was performed for some 250 trial participants, of whom around 200 were given two doses of AZD1222 and approximately 25 were given two doses of MenACWY control vaccine. Trial participants were enrolled by age into 18-55, 56-69 and 70-plus year subgroups, with roughly 150, 30 and 60 TCR-sequenced participants respectively. Here is what the overall study found, with its caveats: Conclusions about previously exposed vaccinees are limited, since just a handful of AZD1222 recipients were seropositive for SARS-CoV-2 at baseline. The 56-69-year group was small, and its depth increase did not reach significance, likely because of low power. The whole spike protein was spanned by vaccine-associated CD4 TCRs, and dominant responses were seen in regions 160-218 and 743-854. Because no day 14 peak-response samples were available, repertoires were characterized only after the peak T cell response. Reportedly, almost half of the unique spike-specific TCRs recognized epitopes lying outside the regions that are mutated in the B.1.351 and B.1.1.7 variants. Most participants were white British and females outnumbered males, and the authors suggested that clonal diversity may have been underestimated. After two AZD1222 doses, spike-specific TCR breadth and depth were significantly higher than at day 0 and than in MenACWY recipients.

The time point label for this specimen denotes: baseline before first vaccination. Vaccinee samples were obtained from the UK trials COV001 and COV002, which included a single-blind randomized controlled phase 2/3 trial of AZD1222 (ChAdOx1 nCoV-19) in healthy adults. For TCRbeta chain sequencing, PBMC samples were collected from trial participants at day 0 and at day 28 after the second dose. The CDR3 regions of human TCRbeta chains were analyzed by immunosequencing. The original methods were these. TCRs in the repertoires were matched against a reference library of SARS-CoV-2-specific TCRs that had been generated with the MIRA antigen-specificity platform. Breadth was defined as the fraction of unique TCRs that were SARS-CoV-2-associated. Depth was defined as the fraction of total T cells that were SARS-CoV-2-associated. Each spike-specific TCR was assigned to its reactive spike region and to a CD4 or CD8 class using the MIRA data. Log10-transformed breadth and depth values were compared by one-way ANOVA with Sidak's multiple comparisons tests. TCRdb re-hosts the immuneACCESS table, in-frame sequences only. Its copies lack some clones; in the studies checked, an unresolved V gene accounts for under half of them, and the cause for the rest is not known. V, J and clone size are taken as reported in that table, and D and trimming were inferred from the DNA itself. This sample holds some 120,000 clones; approximately 85% were observed only once. Roughly 7.4% of the sample is in the top ten clones.

Worth noting for this clone: The clone's antigen remains unknown. No base quality information exists; no much larger clone differs at one position.

CDR1 and CDR2, looked up from the germline V gene (reference sequence), are SGHNT and YYREEE. Between the V and J ends, shortened by 1 base and 1 base respectively, the junction contains 10 bases. The CDR3 numbers 15 residues from cysteine through phenylalanine. The read is trimmed to its CDR3 DNA, 45 bases read in frame from base 1. The chain couples TRBV5-4 to TRBJ2-3; a weak D assignment points to TRBD2 (5 bases agree). The material was peripheral blood, obtained on day 0 of AZD1222 vaccination. The TCR originated in an adult in good health. The encoded CDR3 is CASSLPGVRTDTQYF. The DNA reads TGTGCCAGCAGCTTGCCCGGGGTCCGCACAGATACGCAGTATTTT.